The entry below describes one T cell receptor (beta chain). As yet, its antigen is unknown. These data come from a study of OX40 agonist ivuxolimab in advanced cancers. Study-wide context: Each dose-escalation patient presented with hepatocellular carcinoma, melanoma, renal cell or head and neck cancer. Partial responses were achieved by three patients: one hepatocellular carcinoma, two cutaneous melanoma. Study results and limitations: Low normalized T-cell clonal expansion was additionally recorded for some nonresponders.

Sampled blood was obtained at baseline, cycle 4 day 1, and cycle 7 day 1. TCRdb's table, derived via immunoSEQ multiplex PCR, lists solely in-frame clones and lacks some. The sample lists roughly 91,000 clones; 80% to 90% were seen once. Losses at the gene ends were 2 bases for V and 3 bases for J; bases not matched to a gene: 7. The CDR3 contains 15 residues. The germline V gene encodes CDR1 MNHEY and CDR2 SVGAGI. The sample in question was CD4+ or CD8+ T cells sorted from blood, obtained in a trial of the OX40 agonist ivuxolimab. The source of this sequence is an adult with an advanced solid tumor such as melanoma, head and neck, liver or kidney cancer. The chain links TRBV6-5 to TRBJ2-7, with TRBD2 matching over 7 bases. The CDR3 DNA is TGTGCCAGCAGTTACGGAGCGGGGATGAACTACGAGCAGTACTTC. Translating gives CASSYGAGMNYEQYF.